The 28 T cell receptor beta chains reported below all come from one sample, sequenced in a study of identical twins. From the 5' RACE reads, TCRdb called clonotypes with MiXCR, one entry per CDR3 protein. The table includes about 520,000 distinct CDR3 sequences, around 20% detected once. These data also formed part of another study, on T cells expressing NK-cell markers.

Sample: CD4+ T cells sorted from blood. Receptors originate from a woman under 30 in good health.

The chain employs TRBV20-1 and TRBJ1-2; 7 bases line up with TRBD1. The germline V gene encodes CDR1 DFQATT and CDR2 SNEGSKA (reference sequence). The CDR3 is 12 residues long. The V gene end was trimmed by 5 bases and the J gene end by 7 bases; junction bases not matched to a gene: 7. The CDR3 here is CSADDRESGYTF. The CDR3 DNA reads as TGCAGTGCTGACGACAGGGAAAGTGGCTACACCTTC.

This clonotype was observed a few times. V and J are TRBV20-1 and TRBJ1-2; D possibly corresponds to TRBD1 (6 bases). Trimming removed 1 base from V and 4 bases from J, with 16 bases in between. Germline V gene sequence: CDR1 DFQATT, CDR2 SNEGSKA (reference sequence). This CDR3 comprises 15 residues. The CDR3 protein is CSARASQGRVYGYTF. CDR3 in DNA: TGCAGTGCTAGAGCCTCACAGGGCCGTGTCTATGGCTACACCTTC.

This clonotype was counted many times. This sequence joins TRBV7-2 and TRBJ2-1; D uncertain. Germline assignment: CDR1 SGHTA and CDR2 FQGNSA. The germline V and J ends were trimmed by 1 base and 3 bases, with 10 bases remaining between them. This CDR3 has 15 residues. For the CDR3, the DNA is TGTGCCAGCAGCTTAGGATTGAGAGTCTACAATGAGCAGTTCTTC. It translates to CASSLGLRVYNEQFF.

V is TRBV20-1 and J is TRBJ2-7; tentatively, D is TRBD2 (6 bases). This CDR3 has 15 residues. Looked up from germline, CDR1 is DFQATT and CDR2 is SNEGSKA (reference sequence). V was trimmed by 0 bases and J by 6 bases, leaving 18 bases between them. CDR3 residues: CSARDSGLPALEQYF. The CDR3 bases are TGCAGTGCTAGAGATTCGGGACTTCCCGCTCTCGAGCAGTACTTC.

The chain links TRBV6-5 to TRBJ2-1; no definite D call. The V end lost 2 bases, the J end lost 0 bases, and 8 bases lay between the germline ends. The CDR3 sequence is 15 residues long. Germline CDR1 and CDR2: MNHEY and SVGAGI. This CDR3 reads CASSYGEASYNEQFF. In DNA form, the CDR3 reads TGTGCCAGCAGTTACGGCGAGGCCTCCTACAATGAGCAGTTCTTC.

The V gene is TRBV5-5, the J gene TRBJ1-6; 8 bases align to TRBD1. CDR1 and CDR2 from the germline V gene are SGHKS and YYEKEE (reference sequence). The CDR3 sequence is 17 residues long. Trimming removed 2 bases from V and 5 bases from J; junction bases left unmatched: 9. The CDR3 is CASSFQPRTGNNSPLHF. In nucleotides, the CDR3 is TGTGCCAGCAGCTTCCAGCCCCGGACAGGGAATAATTCACCCCTCCACTTT.

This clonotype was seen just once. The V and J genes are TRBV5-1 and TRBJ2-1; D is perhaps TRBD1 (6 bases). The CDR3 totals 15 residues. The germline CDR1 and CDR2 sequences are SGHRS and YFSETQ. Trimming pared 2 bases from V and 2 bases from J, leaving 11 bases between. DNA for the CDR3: TGCGCCAGCAGCTTAAATCAGGGGACCTACAATGAGCAGTTCTTC. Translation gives CASSLNQGTYNEQFF.

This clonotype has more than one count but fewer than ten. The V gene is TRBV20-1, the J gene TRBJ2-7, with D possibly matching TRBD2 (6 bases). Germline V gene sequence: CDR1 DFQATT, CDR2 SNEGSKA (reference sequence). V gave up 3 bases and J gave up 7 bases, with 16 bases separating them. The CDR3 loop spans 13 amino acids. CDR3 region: CSASFYAGSEQYF. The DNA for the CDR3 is TGCAGTGCTAGTTTTTACGCGGGGAGTGAGCAGTACTTC.

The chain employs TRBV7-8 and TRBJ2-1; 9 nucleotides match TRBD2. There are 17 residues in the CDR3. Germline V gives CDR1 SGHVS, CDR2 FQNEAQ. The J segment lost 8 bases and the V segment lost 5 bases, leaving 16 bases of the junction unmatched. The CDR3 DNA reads TGTGCCAGCAGCATTCTTAGTGGGGCGGGGGGGTTGGATGAGCAGTTCTTC. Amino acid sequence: CASSILSGAGGLDEQFF. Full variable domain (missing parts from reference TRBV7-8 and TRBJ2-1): GAGVSQSPRYKVAKRGQDVALRCDPISGHVSLFWYQQALGQGPEFLTYFQNEAQLDKSGLPSDRFFAERPEGSVSTLKIQRTQQEDSAVYLCASSILSGAGGLDEQFFGPGTRLTVL.

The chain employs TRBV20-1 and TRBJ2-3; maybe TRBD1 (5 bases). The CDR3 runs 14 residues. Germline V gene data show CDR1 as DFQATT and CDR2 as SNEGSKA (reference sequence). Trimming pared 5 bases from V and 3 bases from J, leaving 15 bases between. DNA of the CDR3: TGCAGTGCTCCGACGCAGGCAGGGACAGATACGCAGTATTTT. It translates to CSAPTQAGTDTQYF.

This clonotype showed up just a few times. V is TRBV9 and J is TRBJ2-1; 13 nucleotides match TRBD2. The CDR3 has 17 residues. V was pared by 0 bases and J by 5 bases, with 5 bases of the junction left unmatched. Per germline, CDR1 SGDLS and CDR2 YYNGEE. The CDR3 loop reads CASSVAGTSGTNNEQFF. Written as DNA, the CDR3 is TGTGCCAGCAGCGTAGCCGGGACTAGCGGGACTAACAATGAGCAGTTCTTC.

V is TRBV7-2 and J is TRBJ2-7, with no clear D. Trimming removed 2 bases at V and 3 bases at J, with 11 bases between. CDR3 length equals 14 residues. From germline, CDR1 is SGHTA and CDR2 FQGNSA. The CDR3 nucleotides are TGTGCCAGCAGCTTAAGGGAAGTGAGCTACGAGCAGTACTTC. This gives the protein CASSLREVSYEQYF.

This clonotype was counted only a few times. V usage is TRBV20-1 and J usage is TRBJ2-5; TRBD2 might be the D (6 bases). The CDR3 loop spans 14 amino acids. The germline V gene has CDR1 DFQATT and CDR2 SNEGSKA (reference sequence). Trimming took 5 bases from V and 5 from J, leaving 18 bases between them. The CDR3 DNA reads TGCAGTGCTTCCAGAGGGCGGGGAATCGAGACCCAGTACTTC. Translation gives CSASRGRGIETQYF.

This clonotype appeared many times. CDR3 coding DNA: TGTGCCAGCAGTTTTTCCCGGACGGGAGGAGAAAAACTGTTTTTT. Its translation is CASSFSRTGGEKLFF. This chain joins TRBV25-1 and TRBJ1-4; D remains ambiguous. Germline-derived CDR1 and CDR2 are MGHDK and SYGVNS. The germline V and J ends were trimmed by 5 bases and 8 bases, with 18 bases remaining between them. The CDR3 totals 15 residues.

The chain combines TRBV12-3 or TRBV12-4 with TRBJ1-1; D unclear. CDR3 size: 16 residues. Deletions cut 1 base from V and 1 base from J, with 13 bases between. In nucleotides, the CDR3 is TGTGCCAGCAGTTTAGAGAAGGCAATGGGGAACACTGAAGCTTTCTTT. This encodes CASSLEKAMGNTEAFF.

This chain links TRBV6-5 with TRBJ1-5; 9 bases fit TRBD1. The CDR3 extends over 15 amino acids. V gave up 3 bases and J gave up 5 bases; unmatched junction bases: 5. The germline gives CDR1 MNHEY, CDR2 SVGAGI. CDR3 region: CASSYTWTGDQPQHF. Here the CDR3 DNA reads TGTGCCAGCAGTTATACCTGGACAGGGGATCAGCCCCAGCATTTT.

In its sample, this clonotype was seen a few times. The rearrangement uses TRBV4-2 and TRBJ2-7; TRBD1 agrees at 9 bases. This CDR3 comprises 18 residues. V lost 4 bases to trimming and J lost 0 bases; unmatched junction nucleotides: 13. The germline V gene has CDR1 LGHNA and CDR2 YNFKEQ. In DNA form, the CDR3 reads TGTGCCAGCAGCCGTTCTATGGTAGGGACAGGGATCTCCTACGAGCAGTACTTC. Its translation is CASSRSMVGTGISYEQYF.

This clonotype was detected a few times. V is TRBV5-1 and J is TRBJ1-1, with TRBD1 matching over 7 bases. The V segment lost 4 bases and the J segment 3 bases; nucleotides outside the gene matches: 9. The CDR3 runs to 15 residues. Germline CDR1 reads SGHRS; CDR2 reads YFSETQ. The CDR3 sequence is CASSPQGQGDTEAFF. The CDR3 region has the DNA TGCGCCAGCAGCCCTCAGGGCCAGGGGGACACTGAAGCTTTCTTT.

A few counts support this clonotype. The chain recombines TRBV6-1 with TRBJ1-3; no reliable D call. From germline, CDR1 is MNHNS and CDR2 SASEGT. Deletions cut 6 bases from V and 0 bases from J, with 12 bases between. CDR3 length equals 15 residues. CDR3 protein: CASSFIGLSGNTIYF. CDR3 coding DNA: TGTGCCAGCAGCTTTATTGGGCTCTCTGGAAACACCATATATTTT.

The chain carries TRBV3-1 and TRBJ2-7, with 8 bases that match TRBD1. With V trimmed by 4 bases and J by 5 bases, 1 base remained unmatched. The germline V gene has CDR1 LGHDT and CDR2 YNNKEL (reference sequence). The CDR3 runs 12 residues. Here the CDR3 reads CASSRQGNEQYF. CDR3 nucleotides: TGTGCCAGCAGCCGACAGGGGAACGAGCAGTACTTC.

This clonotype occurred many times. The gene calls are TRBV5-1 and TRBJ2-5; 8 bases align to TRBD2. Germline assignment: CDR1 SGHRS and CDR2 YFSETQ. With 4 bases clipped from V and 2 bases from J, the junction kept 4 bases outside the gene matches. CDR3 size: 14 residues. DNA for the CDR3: TGCGCCAGCAGCACAGCGGGAGTACAAGAGACCCAGTACTTC. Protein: CASSTAGVQETQYF.

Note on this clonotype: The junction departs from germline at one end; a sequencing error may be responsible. The CDR3 loop is CAISGAKNTGELFF. DNA of the CDR3: TGTGCCATAAGTGGGGCGAAGAACACCGGGGAGCTGTTTTTT. J is TRBJ2-2 and V is TRBV10-3; D perhaps matches TRBD1 (5 bases). Germline CDR1 reads ENHRY; CDR2 reads SYGVKD. The CDR3 extends over 14 amino acids.

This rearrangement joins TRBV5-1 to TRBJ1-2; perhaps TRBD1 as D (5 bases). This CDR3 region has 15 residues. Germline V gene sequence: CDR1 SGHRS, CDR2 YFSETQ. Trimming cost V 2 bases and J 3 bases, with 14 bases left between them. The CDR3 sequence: CASSLSLGGDYGYTF. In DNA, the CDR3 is TGCGCCAGCAGCTTATCCCTTGGGGGAGACTATGGCTACACCTTC.

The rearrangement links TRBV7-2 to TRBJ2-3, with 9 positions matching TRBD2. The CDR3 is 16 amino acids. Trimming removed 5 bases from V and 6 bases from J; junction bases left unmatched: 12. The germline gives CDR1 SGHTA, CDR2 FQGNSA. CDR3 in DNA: TGTGCCAGCAGCCACCTAGCGGGAAGGGATCGGGATACGCAGTATTTT. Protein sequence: CASSHLAGRDRDTQYF.

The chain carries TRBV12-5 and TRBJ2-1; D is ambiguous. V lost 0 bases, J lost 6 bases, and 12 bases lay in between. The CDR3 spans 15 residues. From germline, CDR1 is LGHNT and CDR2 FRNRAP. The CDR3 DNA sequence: TGTGCTAGTGGTTTGGTATACGAGCTAGGCAATGAGCAGTTCTTC. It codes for CASGLVYELGNEQFF.

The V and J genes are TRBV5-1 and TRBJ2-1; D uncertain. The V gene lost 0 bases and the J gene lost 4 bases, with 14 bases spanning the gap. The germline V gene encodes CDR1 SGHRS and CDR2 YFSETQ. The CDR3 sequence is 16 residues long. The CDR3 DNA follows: TGCGCCAGCAGCTTGGCCGGCGCGTTGGTGTACAATGAGCAGTTCTTC. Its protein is CASSLAGALVYNEQFF.

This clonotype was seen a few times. CDR3 nucleotides: TGTGCCAGCAGACCAAGCGGGAGAGGTTCCTACAATGAGCAGTTCTTC. Amino acid sequence: CASRPSGRGSYNEQFF. The rearrangement joins TRBV11-2 to TRBJ2-1, with 8 bases matching TRBD2. V trimming: 6 bases; J trimming: 1 base; junction bases outside the gene matches: 8. The CDR3 consists of 16 residues. CDR1 is SGHAT, CDR2 FQNNGV, per germline.

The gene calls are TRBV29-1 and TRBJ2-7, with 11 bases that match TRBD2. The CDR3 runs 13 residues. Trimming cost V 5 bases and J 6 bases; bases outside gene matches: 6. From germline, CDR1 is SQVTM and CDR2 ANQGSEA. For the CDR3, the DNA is TGCAGCGTTAATAGCGGGAGGGCTCTCGAGCAGTACTTC. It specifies CSVNSGRALEQYF.